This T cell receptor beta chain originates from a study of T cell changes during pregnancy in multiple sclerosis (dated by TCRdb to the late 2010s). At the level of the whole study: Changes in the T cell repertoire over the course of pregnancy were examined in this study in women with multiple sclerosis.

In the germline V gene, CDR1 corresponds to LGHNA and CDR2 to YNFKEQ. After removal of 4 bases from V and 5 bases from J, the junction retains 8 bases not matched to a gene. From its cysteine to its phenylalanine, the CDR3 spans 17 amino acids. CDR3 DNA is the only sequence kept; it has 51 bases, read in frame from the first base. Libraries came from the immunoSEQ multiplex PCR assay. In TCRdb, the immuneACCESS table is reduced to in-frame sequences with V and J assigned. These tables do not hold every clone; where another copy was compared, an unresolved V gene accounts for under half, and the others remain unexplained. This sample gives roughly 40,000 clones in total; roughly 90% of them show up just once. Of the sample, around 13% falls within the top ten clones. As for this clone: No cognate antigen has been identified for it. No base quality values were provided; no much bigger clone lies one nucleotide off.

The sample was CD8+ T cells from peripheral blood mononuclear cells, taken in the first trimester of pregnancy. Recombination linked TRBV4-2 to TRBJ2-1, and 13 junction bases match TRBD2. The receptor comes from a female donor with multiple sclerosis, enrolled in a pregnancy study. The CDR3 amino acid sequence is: CASSPPRGLAGHNEQFF. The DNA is TGTGCCAGCAGCCCCCCCCGGGGACTAGCGGGGCACAATGAGCAGTTCTTC.